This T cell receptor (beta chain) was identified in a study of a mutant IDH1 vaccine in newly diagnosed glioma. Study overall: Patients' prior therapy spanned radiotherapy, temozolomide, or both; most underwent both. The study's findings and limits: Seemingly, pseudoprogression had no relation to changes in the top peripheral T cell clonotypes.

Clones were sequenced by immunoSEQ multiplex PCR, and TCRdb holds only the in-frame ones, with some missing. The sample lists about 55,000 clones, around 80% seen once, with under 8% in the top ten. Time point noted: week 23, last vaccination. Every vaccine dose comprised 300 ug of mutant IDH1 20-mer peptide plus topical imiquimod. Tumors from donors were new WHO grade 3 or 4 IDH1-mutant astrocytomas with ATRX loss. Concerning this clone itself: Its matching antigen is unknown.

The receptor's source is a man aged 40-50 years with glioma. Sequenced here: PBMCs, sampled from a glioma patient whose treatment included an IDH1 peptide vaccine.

CDR3 DNA sequence: TGTGCCAGCAGCTTGTCGCATCAGGGAAGTGGGTATGGCTACACCTTC. Protein product: CASSLSHQGSGYGYTF. The chain combines TRBV5-8 with TRBJ1-2, with D possibly TRBD1 on 5 matching bases. Trimming removed 1 base from V and 5 bases from J, with 18 bases in between. This CDR3 contains 16 residues. CDR1 is SGHTS and CDR2 is YDEGEE in the germline V gene.